The 2 T cell receptor beta chains below all came from one sample that was sequenced in a study of T cell changes during pregnancy in multiple sclerosis. Some clones are missing from TCRdb's copy, which holds only in-frame ones; the method was immunoSEQ multiplex PCR. The sample lists more than 70,000 clones; roughly 91% were seen once. The sequencing used peripheral blood, collected after pregnancy. These receptors came from a female donor in good health, enrolled as a control in a pregnancy study.

The chain uses TRBV9 and TRBJ1-1; 8 bases are a match to TRBD1. Germline V lookup: CDR1 SGDLS, CDR2 YYNGEE. The V and J ends lost 4 bases and 6 bases, in that order; junction bases with no gene match: 8. This CDR3 comprises 14 residues. The CDR3 DNA sequence: TGTGCCAGCAGCCCCGGACAGGGCAGGTCTGAAGCTTTCTTT. It specifies CASSPGQGRSEAFF.

This chain joins TRBV9 and TRBJ2-2; 7 bases fit TRBD2. This CDR3 is 16 amino acids long. V was pared by 0 bases and J by 7 bases, with 9 bases of the junction left unmatched. CDR1 and CDR2 from the germline V gene are SGDLS and YYNGEE. The DNA for the CDR3 is TGTGCCAGCAGCGTAGCCCAGAGCGGGGCGGGCGGGGAGCTGTTTTTT. It codes for CASSVAQSGAGGELFF.